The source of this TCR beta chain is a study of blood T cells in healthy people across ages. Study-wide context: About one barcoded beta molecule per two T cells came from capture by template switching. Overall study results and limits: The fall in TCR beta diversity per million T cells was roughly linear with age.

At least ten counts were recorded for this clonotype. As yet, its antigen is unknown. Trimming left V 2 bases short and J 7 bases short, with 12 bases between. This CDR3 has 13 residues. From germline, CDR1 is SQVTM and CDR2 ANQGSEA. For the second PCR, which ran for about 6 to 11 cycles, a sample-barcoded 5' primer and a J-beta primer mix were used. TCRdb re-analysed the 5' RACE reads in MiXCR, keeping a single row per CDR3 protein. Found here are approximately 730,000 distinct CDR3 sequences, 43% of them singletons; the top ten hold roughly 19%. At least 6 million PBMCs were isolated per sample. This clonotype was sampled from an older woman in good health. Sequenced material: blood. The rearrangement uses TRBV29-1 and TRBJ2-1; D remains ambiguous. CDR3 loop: CSVESLNGNEQFF. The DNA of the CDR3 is TGCAGCGTTGAATCTCTTAACGGTAATGAGCAGTTCTTC.